What follows are 27 T cell receptor beta chains derived from one specimen sequenced in a study of early T cells in non-severe SARS-CoV-2 infection. One entry per CDR3 protein results from TCRdb running MiXCR on the 5' RACE reads. The repertoire holds 35,000 to 40,000 distinct CDR3 sequences, with 9.9% as singletons. The specimen was whole blood. All receptors derive from an adult who was a healthcare worker with PCR-confirmed SARS-CoV-2 infection or an uninfected control (not recorded which).

This clonotype was found a few times. The chain is built from TRBV14 and TRBJ2-7; D is perhaps TRBD2 (6 bases). This CDR3 has 14 residues. With 0 bases removed from V and 3 bases from J, the gap between germline ends came to 9 bases. Germline V lookup: CDR1 SGHDN, CDR2 FVKESK. CDR3 residues: CASSQDGRFYEQYF. The CDR3 DNA is TGTGCCAGCAGCCAAGATGGGAGGTTCTACGAGCAGTACTTC.

This clonotype was seen repeatedly, ten times or more. The V and J genes are TRBV6-5 and TRBJ1-2, with 10 positions matching TRBD1. The junction had 15 bases not matched to a gene; V was cut back by 2 bases and J by 3 bases. The CDR3 runs 19 residues. Germline loops: CDR1 MNHEY, CDR2 SVGAGI. This chain's CDR3 is CASSYLGPRGTGADYGYTF. For the CDR3, the DNA is TGTGCCAGCAGTTACCTAGGACCGCGGGGGACAGGGGCCGACTATGGCTACACCTTC.

This chain joins TRBV6-6 and TRBJ1-6, with D tentatively TRBD1 (5 bases). CDR3 size: 17 residues. In germline, CDR1 is MNHNY, CDR2 SVGAGI (reference sequence). V lost 2 bases and J lost 9, with 20 bases in between. CDR3 amino acids: CASSYPLGQKAGSPLHF. The CDR3 bases are TGTGCCAGCAGTTACCCCCTGGGGCAGAAAGCAGGTTCACCCCTCCACTTT.

The rearrangement links TRBV12-3 or TRBV12-4 to TRBJ2-3; D may be TRBD2 (6 bases). The ends were cut back, 1 base at V and 6 bases at J, with 11 bases in the middle. This CDR3 has 14 amino acids. The CDR3 DNA reads as TGTGCCAGCAGTTTAGGGAGGGGTTCGGATACGCAGTATTTT. It encodes CASSLGRGSDTQYF.

This clonotype was picked up many times. The genes are TRBV7-2 and TRBJ1-6; D not certain. V lost 5 bases and J lost 5, with 7 bases in between. The CDR3 is 13 residues long. The germline V gene encodes CDR1 SGHTA and CDR2 FQGNSA. The CDR3, as DNA: TGTGCCAGCAGCCCCTTACATAATTCACCCCTCCACTTT. Translated: CASSPLHNSPLHF.

This clonotype was observed a handful of times. The chain couples TRBV28 to TRBJ2-2, with D perhaps TRBD1 (6 bases). This CDR3 spans 15 amino acids. In germline, CDR1 is MDHEN, CDR2 SYDVKM. Trimming removed 4 bases at V and 6 bases at J, with 15 bases between. CDR3 in DNA: TGTGCCAGCAGTTGGGCCCCAGGGGCTGCCGGGGAGCTGTTTTTT. As protein: CASSWAPGAAGELFF.

This clonotype is labeled medium-sized (0.01 to 0.1%). This CDR3 is CASSLLAGSNNEQFF. CDR3 sequence (DNA): TGTGCCAGCAGCCTACTAGCGGGCAGTAACAATGAGCAGTTCTTC. The V gene is TRBV6-4, the J gene TRBJ2-1; 9 bases line up with TRBD2. Germline lookup yields CDR1 MRHNA and CDR2 SNTAGT. The CDR3 totals 15 residues. The V and J ends lost 6 bases and 5 bases, in that order; junction bases with no gene match: 8.

This clonotype was observed a handful of times. The chain employs TRBV15 and TRBJ2-2; D may be TRBD1 or TRBD2 (5 bases each). CDR1 is LNHNV, CDR2 YYDKDF, per germline (reference sequence). Trimming took 3 bases from V and 3 from J, leaving 14 bases between them. This CDR3 is 16 amino acids long. CDR3 residues: CATSSRYGGDTGELFF. As DNA, the CDR3 is TGTGCCACCAGCAGCAGATATGGGGGAGACACCGGGGAGCTGTTTTTT.

The V gene is TRBV6-1, the J gene TRBJ2-2, with 8 bases aligning to TRBD1. CDR3 size: 14 residues. Germline V gene lookup returns CDR1 MNHNS and CDR2 SASEGT. V was pared by 6 bases and J by 1 base, with 1 base of the junction left unmatched. CDR3 region: CASRGQVNTGELFF. The CDR3 region has the DNA TGTGCCAGCAGGGGACAGGTGAACACCGGGGAGCTGTTTTTT.

This clonotype came up many times. The chain recombines TRBV10-1 with TRBJ2-2, with D maybe TRBD2 (6 bases). The CDR3 has 19 amino acids. Germline V gene lookup returns CDR1 WNHNN and CDR2 SYGVQD (reference sequence). V shed 3 bases and J shed 0 bases, with 20 bases lying between them. In DNA form, the CDR3 reads TGCGCCAGCAGTGACCCGCATTGGGAGGTGGGAGCGAACACCGGGGAGCTGTTTTTT. Translated: CASSDPHWEVGANTGELFF.

This clonotype came up many times. This rearrangement joins TRBV5-6 to TRBJ2-3, with 7 nucleotides matching TRBD1. The CDR3 has 15 residues. The J segment lost 4 bases and the V segment lost 2 bases, leaving 7 bases of the junction unmatched. Germline lookup yields CDR1 SGHDT and CDR2 YYEEEE. The CDR3 is CASSFQTGWADTQYF. CDR3 nucleotide sequence: TGTGCCAGCAGCTTCCAGACAGGGTGGGCAGATACGCAGTATTTT.

This clonotype was counted many times. This chain uses TRBV20-1 with TRBJ2-3; tentative D call: TRBD2 (5 bases). This CDR3 has 11 amino acids. With 4 bases removed from V and 3 bases from J, the gap between germline ends came to 5 bases. CDR1 is DFQATT and CDR2 is SNEGSKA in the germline V gene (reference sequence). CDR3 nucleotides: TGCAGTGCTACGGGGACAGATACGCAGTATTTT. It codes for CSATGTDTQYF.

The chain joins TRBV7-2 to TRBJ1-2, with D perhaps matching TRBD1 (6 bases). Trimming cost V 5 bases and J 4 bases, with 11 bases left between them. This CDR3 is 13 amino acids long. Germline V gene sequence: CDR1 SGHTA, CDR2 FQGNSA. CDR3 sequence: CASSPGEGYGYTF. Written as DNA, the CDR3 is TGTGCCAGCAGCCCAGGGGAGGGCTATGGCTACACCTTC.

This clonotype was recorded many times. The CDR3 loop reads CASSQDCLKGARDTQYF. The CDR3 coding sequence is TGCGCCAGCAGTCAAGACTGTCTCAAAGGGGCAAGAGATACGCAGTATTTT. The chain carries TRBV23-1 and TRBJ2-3, with a possible D match to TRBD1 (5 bases). TRBV23-1 is assigned to the ORF class and has an uncertain function. Trimming left V 2 bases short and J 5 bases short, with 20 bases between. The CDR3 has 17 residues.

This clonotype was seen a handful of times. The V call is TRBV7-7, the J call TRBJ2-1, with TRBD1 matching over 9 bases. The CDR3 contains 14 residues. CDR1 is SSHAT and CDR2 is FNYEAQ in the germline V gene (reference sequence). Trimming removed 5 bases from V and 9 bases from J; junction bases left unmatched: 8. CDR3 in DNA: TGTGCCAGCAGCCACGACAGGGGGATTGGTGAGCAGTTCTTC. It is translated as CASSHDRGIGEQFF. The full variable domain, completed using reference TRBV7-7 and TRBJ2-1, is GAGVSQSPRYKVTKRGQDVTLRCDPISSHATLYWYQQALGQGPEFLTYFNYEAQPDKSGLPSDRFSAERPEGSISTLTIQRTEQRDSAMYRCASSHDRGIGEQFFGPGTRLTVL.

This clonotype was detected many times. V and J are TRBV7-2 and TRBJ2-1; maybe TRBD2 (6 bases). Germline values: CDR1 SGHTA, CDR2 FQGNSA. V was trimmed by 5 bases and J by 5 bases, leaving 10 bases between them. This CDR3 comprises 13 residues. The CDR3 nucleotides are TGTGCCAGCAGCACCGGGACTCACAATGAGCAGTTCTTC. Its protein is CASSTGTHNEQFF.

This clonotype came up many times. V gene TRBV27 combines with J gene TRBJ2-7; no clear D gene. This CDR3 has 15 residues. Germline lookup yields CDR1 MNHEY and CDR2 SMNVEV (reference sequence). Trimming left V 4 bases short and J 2 bases short, with 15 bases between. DNA of the CDR3: TGTGCCAGCAGTTCGACCGGTGGTTTTCCCTACGAGCAGTACTTC. Translation: CASSSTGGFPYEQYF.

The chain employs TRBV28 and TRBJ1-4; D call uncertain. This CDR3 comprises 11 residues. Trimming stripped 6 bases from V and 8 bases from J, with 7 bases between. Germline-derived CDR1 and CDR2 are MDHEN and SYDVKM. The CDR3 spells CASSRFEKLFF. The CDR3 DNA sequence: TGTGCCAGCAGCCGCTTCGAAAAACTGTTTTTT. Based on the CDR3 plus reference TRBV28 and TRBJ1-4, the full variable domain is DVKVTQSSRYLVKRTGEKVFLECVQDMDHENMFWYRQDPGLGLRLIYFSYDVKMKEKGDIPEGYSVSREKKERFSLILESASTNQTSMYLCASSRFEKLFFGSGTQLSVL.

Many counts were recorded for this clonotype. The genes are TRBV4-3 and TRBJ1-2; D gene uncertain. CDR1 and CDR2 (germline): LGHNA, YSLEER. This CDR3 spans 14 amino acids. V was cut by 4 bases and J by 2 bases, with 11 bases left in between. The CDR3 nucleotides are TGCGCCAGCAGCCTCGATGTTCGGAACTATGGCTACACCTTC. Its protein is CASSLDVRNYGYTF.

This clonotype was seen a few times. The gene calls are TRBV14 and TRBJ2-4, with 7 bases identical to TRBD1. From germline, CDR1 is SGHDN and CDR2 FVKESK. The CDR3 sequence is 18 residues long. With V trimmed by 1 base and J by 0 bases, 9 bases remained unmatched. The CDR3 DNA is TGTGCCAGCAGCCAAGGACGGACAGGTGAACTAGCCAAAAACATTCAGTACTTC. Amino acids: CASSQGRTGELAKNIQYF.

At least ten counts were recorded for this clonotype. The CDR3 reads CASSLHVPSAAGVEQYF. The CDR3, as DNA: TGTGCCAGCAGCCTACACGTCCCCTCAGCCGCCGGGGTCGAGCAGTACTTC. The chain recombines TRBV7-9 with TRBJ2-7; TRBD2 might be the D (5 bases). This CDR3 has 17 amino acids. Trimming took off 5 bases at V and 6 bases at J, with 26 bases between the two ends. CDR1 SEHNR and CDR2 FQNEAQ come from the germline V gene (reference sequence).

This clonotype was seen at least ten times. The chain recombines TRBV20-1 with TRBJ2-7; D possibly corresponds to TRBD1 (6 bases). The CDR3 totals 15 residues. Germline V gene sequence: CDR1 DFQATT, CDR2 SNEGSKA (reference sequence). V gave up 1 base and J gave up 6 bases, with 19 bases separating them. The CDR3 bases are TGCAGTGCTAGAGCCTTCCGGGACACCTACCCCGAGCAGTACTTC. It yields the protein CSARAFRDTYPEQYF.

Many counts were recorded for this clonotype. The V gene is TRBV6-5, the J gene TRBJ1-1; 8 positions match TRBD1. In germline, CDR1 is MNHEY, CDR2 SVGAGI. Trimming cost V 4 bases and J 11 bases; bases outside gene matches: 9. The CDR3 covers 13 residues. The CDR3 sequence is CASSSTRTGRAFF. The CDR3 DNA is TGTGCCAGCAGTTCCACTCGGACAGGGCGGGCTTTCTTT.

V usage is TRBV7-6 and J usage is TRBJ1-3; D gene ambiguous. Germline CDR1 SGHVS, CDR2 FNYEAQ. V was trimmed by 5 bases and J by 4 bases, leaving 6 bases between them. This CDR3 comprises 12 residues. CDR3 amino acids: CASSPMGNTIYF. The CDR3 nucleotides read TGTGCCAGCAGCCCTATGGGAAACACCATATATTTT. Variable domain in full (rest from reference TRBV7-6 and TRBJ1-3): GAGVSQSPRYKVTKRGQDVALRCDPISGHVSLYWYRQALGQGPEFLTYFNYEAQQDKSGLPNDRFSAERPEGSISTLTIQRTEQRDSAMYRCASSPMGNTIYFGEGSWLTVV.

There are a few counts of this clonotype. The chain is built from TRBV29-1 and TRBJ1-2; D perhaps matches TRBD1 (5 bases). The CDR3 length is 12 residues. The V gene lost 4 bases and the J gene lost 5 bases, with 11 bases spanning the gap. Germline V gene lookup returns CDR1 SQVTM and CDR2 ANQGSEA. The CDR3 is CSVVWGAYGYTF. The CDR3 bases are TGCAGCGTTGTTTGGGGCGCGTATGGCTACACCTTC.

This clonotype showed up many times. This chain connects TRBV11-2 to TRBJ2-5; D possibly matches TRBD1 or TRBD2 (5 bases each). This CDR3 is built from 14 residues. CDR1 and CDR2 (germline): SGHAT, FQNNGV. With 5 bases removed from V and 2 bases from J, the gap between germline ends came to 12 bases. The CDR3 coding sequence is TGTGCCAGCAGCCAGGGACGAGTACAAGAGACCCAGTACTTC. Its translation is CASSQGRVQETQYF.

This clonotype was recorded at least ten times. At one boundary the junction diverges from the germline segment, which might be a read error. The chain employs TRBV7-2 and TRBJ2-1; TRBD2 is a possible D gene (6 bases). The CDR3 consists of 14 residues. Per the germline V gene, CDR1 is SGHTA and CDR2 is FQGNSA. The CDR3 DNA is TGTGCCAGCAGCCCCGGGACTGTAAACAATGAGCAGTCCTTC. Protein: CASSPGTVNNEQSF.